These 13 T cell receptor beta chains were sequenced from one sample in a study of blood T cell repertoires in COVID-19. The repertoire was sequenced with immunoSEQ multiplex PCR; TCRdb's copy has only in-frame clones and lacks some. The sample carries a few hundred thousand clones, roughly 85% recorded once. The sequenced sample consisted of PBMCs or T cells enriched from blood (not recorded which). The receptor set was obtained from a woman aged 45-65 years who had recovered from COVID-19.

This chain connects TRBV19 to TRBJ1-4, with D maybe TRBD1 (6 bases). The V and J ends lost 6 bases and 2 bases respectively, with 22 bases between them. The CDR3 runs to 18 residues. The V gene's germline CDR1 is LNHDA and CDR2 SQIVND (reference sequence). The CDR3 sequence is CASSLDLGQLGTNEKLFF. CDR3 DNA sequence: TGTGCCAGTAGCCTTGACCTAGGACAGTTGGGGACTAATGAAAAACTGTTTTTT.

In its sample, this clone was seen once. The J gene is TRBJ2-2, the V gene TRBV4-3, with a possible D match to TRBD2 (5 bases). Trimming removed 3 bases at V and 4 bases at J, with 9 bases between. The CDR3 contains 14 residues. Germline CDR1 and CDR2: LGHNA and YSLEER. The CDR3 region has the DNA TGCGCCAGCAGCCACACGGGGAGCACCGGGGAGCTGTTTTTT. It encodes CASSHTGSTGELFF.

The V gene is TRBV6-5, the J gene TRBJ1-5, with 9 positions matching TRBD1. The CDR3 is 16 amino acids. In germline, CDR1 is MNHEY, CDR2 SVGAGI. The V segment lost 2 bases and the J segment 3 bases; nucleotides outside the gene matches: 5. This chain's CDR3 is CASSYAGQGNNQPQHF. The DNA of the CDR3 is TGTGCCAGCAGTTACGCGGGACAGGGAAACAATCAGCCCCAGCATTTT.

This chain joins TRBV15 and TRBJ2-2, with a weak D call TRBD1 (6 bases). From germline, CDR1 is LNHNV and CDR2 YYDKDF (reference sequence). The CDR3 extends over 17 amino acids. Trimming removed 3 bases from V and 4 bases from J, with 18 bases in between. CDR3 sequence reads: CATSSLWQGLVTGELFF. DNA of the CDR3: TGTGCCACCAGCAGCCTCTGGCAGGGGTTGGTCACCGGGGAGCTGTTTTTT.

The V and J genes are TRBV11-2 and TRBJ1-2; 9 positions agree with TRBD1. Trimming cost V 3 bases and J 4 bases; bases outside gene matches: 6. This CDR3 comprises 15 residues. Germline V gives CDR1 SGHAT, CDR2 FQNNGV. CDR3 DNA sequence: TGTGCCAGCAGCTTCTGGACAGGGGCCTCCTATGGCTACACCTTC. Translation gives CASSFWTGASYGYTF.

V and J are TRBV6-5 and TRBJ2-7; 8 positions match TRBD1. With V trimmed by 4 bases and J by 4 bases, 9 bases remained unmatched. Germline V gene data show CDR1 as MNHEY and CDR2 as SVGAGI. This CDR3 has 15 amino acids. The CDR3 is CASSWTQGAAYEQYF. DNA of the CDR3: TGTGCCAGCAGTTGGACTCAGGGGGCGGCGTACGAGCAGTACTTC.

The chain links TRBV6-5 to TRBJ1-5; tentatively, D is TRBD1 (6 bases). The germline V and J ends were trimmed by 6 bases and 4 bases, with 10 bases remaining between them. Germline V CDR1 and CDR2: MNHEY, SVGAGI. The CDR3 is 13 amino acids. The CDR3 coding sequence is TGTGCCAGCAGCGACACAGGGAATCAGCCCCAGCATTTT. This codes for CASSDTGNQPQHF.

The table lists this clone with a count of one. The chain employs TRBV5-5 and TRBJ2-7, with 8 bases that match TRBD2. The CDR3 loop spans 13 amino acids. Losses at the gene ends were 4 bases for V and 3 bases for J; bases not matched to a gene: 3. Germline-derived CDR1 and CDR2 are SGHKS and YYEKEE (reference sequence). CDR3 in DNA: TGTGCCAGCAGCGTAGCGGGGAGCTACGAGCAGTACTTC. Protein product: CASSVAGSYEQYF. Using reference TRBV5-5 and TRBJ2-7 for the parts outside the CDR3, the full variable domain is DAGVTQSPTHLIKTRGQQVTLRCSPISGHKSVSWYQQVLGQGPQFIFQYYEKEERGRGNFPDRFSARQFPNYSSELNVNALLLGDSALYLCASSVAGSYEQYFGPGTRLTVT.

This chain uses TRBV5-3 with TRBJ2-1; D may be TRBD1 (6 bases). TRBV5-3 is an ORF; its function is uncertain. The CDR3 covers 15 residues. V was trimmed by 1 base and J by 8 bases, leaving 16 bases between them. The DNA of the CDR3 is TGTGCCAGAAGCTTGAGGTCAGGGGATTTATATGAGCAGTTCTTC. Its protein is CARSLRSGDLYEQFF.

J is TRBJ1-1 and V is TRBV28; tentative D call: TRBD1 (5 bases). The V end lost 2 bases, the J end lost 11 bases, and 15 bases lay between the germline ends. Germline CDR1 reads MDHEN; CDR2 reads SYDVKM. The CDR3 contains 13 residues. CDR3 amino acids: CASSLGATGAAFF. The CDR3 region has the DNA TGTGCCAGCAGTTTAGGGGCTACGGGTGCGGCTTTCTTT.

The CDR3 sequence is CASSPGQHSNQPQHF. CDR3 coding DNA: TGTGCCAGCTCACCAGGGCAGCATAGCAATCAGCCCCAGCATTTT. The rearrangement uses TRBV18 and TRBJ1-5; no clear D gene. The CDR3 runs to 15 residues. V shed 2 bases and J shed 0 bases, with 8 bases lying between them. CDR1 and CDR2 from the germline V gene are KGHSH and LQKENI. Looking up the rest from reference TRBV18 and TRBJ1-5 gives the full variable domain: NAGVMQNPRHLVRRRGQEARLRCSPMKGHSHVYWYRQLPEEGLKFMVYLQKENIIDESGMPKERFSAEFPKEGPSILRIQQVVRGDSAAYFCASSPGQHSNQPQHFGDGTRLSIL.

A word on this clone: The identical CDR3 is also encoded by other nucleotide sequences in the sample. The J gene is TRBJ1-4, the V gene TRBV5-1, with D possibly being TRBD1 (5 bases). Germline values: CDR1 SGHRS, CDR2 YFSETQ. The CDR3 runs to 14 residues. Between the trimmed V and J ends, which lost 0 bases and 7 bases, there was a span of 10 bases. This CDR3 reads CASSLGRGGEKLFF. For the CDR3, the DNA is TGCGCCAGCAGCTTGGGAAGGGGTGGTGAAAAACTGTTTTTT.

The chain has TRBV5-4 and TRBJ1-2; TRBD1 agrees at 8 bases. V shed 0 bases, J shed 2 bases, and the junction held 6 bases outside the gene matches. CDR1 and CDR2 (germline): SGHNT, YYREEE (reference sequence). CDR3 length: 16 residues. The CDR3: CASSLESYRGNYGYTF. CDR3 DNA: TGTGCCAGCAGCTTGGAGAGTTACAGGGGGAACTATGGCTACACCTTC.